What follows describes a single T cell receptor (beta chain). This entry is derived from a study of blood T cell repertoires in COVID-19. On the study more broadly: COVID-19 samples from acute and convalescent phases originated in the United States, Italy and Spain. PBMCs, B-cell-depleted T cells, or T cells provided the cDNA or gDNA that made up the material.

Per the original data handling: Estimates of nucleated cell counts were drawn from the amplification of reference gene primers. Sequenced by immunoSEQ multiplex PCR; TCRdb stores in-frame clones only, minus some. The V and J calls and clone size come from that table; D and trimming were worked out from the DNA. The profile shows around 270,000 clones, under 90% of them singletons. This sequence was found in a man aged 55 to 70 with acute or convalescent COVID-19. Sequencing used peripheral blood.

CDR3 nucleotides: TGCGCCAGCAGCGAGGGGACAGGGGTGATTTATGGCTACACCTTC. It specifies CASSEGTGVIYGYTF. The rearrangement uses TRBV5-1 and TRBJ1-2, with 10 positions matching TRBD1. Germline CDR1 SGHRS, CDR2 YFSETQ. The CDR3 totals 15 residues. Germline trimming cut 4 bases from V and 5 bases from J; bases unmatched to any gene: 8.